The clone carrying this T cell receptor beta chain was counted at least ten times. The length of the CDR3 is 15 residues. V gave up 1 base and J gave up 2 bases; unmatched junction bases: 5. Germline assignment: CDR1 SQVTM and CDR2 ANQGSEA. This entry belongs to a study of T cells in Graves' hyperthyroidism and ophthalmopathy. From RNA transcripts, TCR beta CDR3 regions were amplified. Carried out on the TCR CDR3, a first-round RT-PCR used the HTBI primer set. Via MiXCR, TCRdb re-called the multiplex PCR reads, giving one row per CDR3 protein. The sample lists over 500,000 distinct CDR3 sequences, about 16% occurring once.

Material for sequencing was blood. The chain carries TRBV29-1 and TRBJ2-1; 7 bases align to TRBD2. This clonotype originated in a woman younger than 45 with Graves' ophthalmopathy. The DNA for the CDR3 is TGCAGCGTTGAAGTGACGGGAGGAACCTACAATGAGCAGTTCTTC. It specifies CSVEVTGGTYNEQFF.